Described below is a single TCR beta chain sequence and its context. Antigen: not known. The data were taken from a study of cytomegalovirus exposure and HLA in healthy donors. Study-level information: From donors who were HLA-typed, an early data release held 75 million to 85 million unique TCRs. Study observations and caveats: Sequencing likely generated an artifact that appeared as a cluster of highly shared sequence variants. The majority of CMV-associated TCR beta chains were reported as apparently HLA-restricted in a later analysis.

This PCR relied on a set of 60 Vbeta primers and 13 Jbeta primers. Clones were sequenced by immunoSEQ multiplex PCR, and TCRdb holds only the in-frame ones, with some missing. The sample has under 200,000 clones; 62% are singletons. This CDR3 has 19 amino acids. V trimming: 4 bases; J trimming: 7 bases; junction bases outside the gene matches: 24. CDR1 is SGDLS, CDR2 YYNGEE, per germline. The TCR originated in a man in his forties in good health and CMV-seronegative. Sequenced sample: PBMCs. This rearrangement joins TRBV9 to TRBJ2-5; 8 bases are shared with TRBD2. The CDR3 loop reads CASSPGWSGRKSETGTQYF. The CDR3 nucleotides are TGTGCCAGCAGCCCCGGGTGGAGCGGGAGAAAGTCGGAGACGGGGACCCAGTACTTC.